This T cell receptor beta chain was found in a study of T-cell reconstitution after alpha-beta-depleted transplantation in children. Molecular barcoding with unique molecular identifiers was used for the TCRbeta library. TCRdb re-analysed the PCR reads in MiXCR, keeping a single row per CDR3 protein. The sample records some 530,000 distinct CDR3 sequences, under 15% being singletons. This CDR3 has 15 residues. Trimming took off 3 bases at V and 6 bases at J, with 17 bases between the two ends. Germline values: CDR1 SGHRS, CDR2 YFSETQ. In its sample, this clonotype was seen many times. The receptor's source is a human donor who donated a stem cell graft to a child with combined immunodeficiency. Specimen: PBMCs from the stem cell graft donor, collected from the stem cell graft. V is TRBV5-1 and J is TRBJ2-3; tentative D call: TRBD2 (5 bases). The CDR3 region has the DNA TGCGCCAGCAGCTCCGGAGTAGCGATTGGCGATACGCAGTATTTT. This encodes CASSSGVAIGDTQYF.